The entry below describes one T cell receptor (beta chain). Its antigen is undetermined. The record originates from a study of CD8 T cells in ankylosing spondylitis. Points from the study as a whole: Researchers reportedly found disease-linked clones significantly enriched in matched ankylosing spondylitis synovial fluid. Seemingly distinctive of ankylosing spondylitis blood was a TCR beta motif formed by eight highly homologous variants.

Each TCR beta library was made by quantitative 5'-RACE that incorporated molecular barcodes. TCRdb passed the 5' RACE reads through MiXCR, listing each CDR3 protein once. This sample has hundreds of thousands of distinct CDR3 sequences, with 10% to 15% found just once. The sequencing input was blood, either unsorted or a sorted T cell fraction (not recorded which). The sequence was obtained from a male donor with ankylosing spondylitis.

CDR3 protein: CASSTTGISTDTQYF. CDR3 sequence (DNA): TGCGCCAGCAGCACGACAGGGATTAGCACAGATACGCAGTATTTT. The chain uses TRBV5-1 and TRBJ2-3, with 7 nucleotides matching TRBD1. The germline gives CDR1 SGHRS, CDR2 YFSETQ. The junction had 5 bases not matched to a gene; V was cut back by 4 bases and J by 0 bases. CDR3 length: 15 residues.